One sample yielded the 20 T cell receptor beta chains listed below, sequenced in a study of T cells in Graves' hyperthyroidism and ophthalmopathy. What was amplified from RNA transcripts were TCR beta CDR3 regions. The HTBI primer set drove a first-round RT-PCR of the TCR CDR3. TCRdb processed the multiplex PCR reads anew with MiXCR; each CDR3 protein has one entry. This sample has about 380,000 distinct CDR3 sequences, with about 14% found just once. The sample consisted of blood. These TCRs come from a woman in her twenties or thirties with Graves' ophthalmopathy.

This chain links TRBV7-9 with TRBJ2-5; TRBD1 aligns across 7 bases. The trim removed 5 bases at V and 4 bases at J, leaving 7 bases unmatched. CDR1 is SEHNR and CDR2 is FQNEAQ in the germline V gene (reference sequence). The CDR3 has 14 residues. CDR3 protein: CASSLRGRGETQYF. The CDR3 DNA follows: TGTGCCAGCAGCCTGAGGGGGCGTGGAGAGACCCAGTACTTC.

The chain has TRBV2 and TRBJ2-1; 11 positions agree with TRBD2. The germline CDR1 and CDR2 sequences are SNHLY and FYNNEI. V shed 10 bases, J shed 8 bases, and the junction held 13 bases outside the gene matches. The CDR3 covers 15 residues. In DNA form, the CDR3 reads TGTGCCAACCCTTCTAGCGGGGGGTCTTACGATGAGCAGTTCTTC. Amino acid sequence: CANPSSGGSYDEQFF.

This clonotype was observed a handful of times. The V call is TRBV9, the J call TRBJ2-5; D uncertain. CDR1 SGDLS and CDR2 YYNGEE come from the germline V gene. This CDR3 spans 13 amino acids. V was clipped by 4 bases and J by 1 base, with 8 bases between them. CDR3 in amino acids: CASSRVSQETQYF. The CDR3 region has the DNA TGTGCCAGCAGCAGGGTATCCCAAGAGACCCAGTACTTC.

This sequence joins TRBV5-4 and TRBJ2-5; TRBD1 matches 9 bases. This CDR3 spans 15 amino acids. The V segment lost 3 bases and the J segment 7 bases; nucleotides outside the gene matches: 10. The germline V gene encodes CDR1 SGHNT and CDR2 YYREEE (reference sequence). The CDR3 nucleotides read TGTGCCAGCAGCTACAGGGGGCCGGGTAAAGGGACCCAGTACTTC. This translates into CASSYRGPGKGTQYF. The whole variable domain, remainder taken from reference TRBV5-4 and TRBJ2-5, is ETGVTQSPTHLIKTRGQQVTLRCSSQSGHNTVSWYQQALGQGPQFIFQYYREEENGRGNFPPRFSGLQFPNYSSELNVNALELDDSALYLCASSYRGPGKGTQYFGPGTRLLVL.

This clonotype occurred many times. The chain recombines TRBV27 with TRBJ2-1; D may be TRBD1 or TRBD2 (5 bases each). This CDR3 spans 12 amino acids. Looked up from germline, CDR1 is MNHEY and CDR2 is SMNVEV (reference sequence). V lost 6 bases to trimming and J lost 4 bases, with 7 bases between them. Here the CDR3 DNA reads TGTGCCAGCAGGGGACGGTACAATGAGCAGTTCTTC. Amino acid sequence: CASRGRYNEQFF.

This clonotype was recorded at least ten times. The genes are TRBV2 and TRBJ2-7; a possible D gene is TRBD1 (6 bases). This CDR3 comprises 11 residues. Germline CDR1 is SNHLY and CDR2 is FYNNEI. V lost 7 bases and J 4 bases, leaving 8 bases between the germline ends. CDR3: CASTQGYEQYF. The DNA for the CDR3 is TGTGCCAGCACACAGGGTTACGAGCAGTACTTC. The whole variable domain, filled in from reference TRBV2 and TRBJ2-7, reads EPEVTQTPSHQVTQMGQEVILRCVPISNHLYFYWYRQILGQKVEFLVSFYNNEISEKSEIFDDQFSVERPDGSNFTLKIRSTKLEDSAMYFCASTQGYEQYFGPGTRLTVT.

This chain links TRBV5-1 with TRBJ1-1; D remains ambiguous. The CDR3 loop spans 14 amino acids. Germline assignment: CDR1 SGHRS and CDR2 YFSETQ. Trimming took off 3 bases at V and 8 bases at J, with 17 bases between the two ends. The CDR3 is CASSSALNSIEAFF. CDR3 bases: TGCGCCAGCAGCTCTGCACTAAACAGTATAGAAGCTTTCTTT. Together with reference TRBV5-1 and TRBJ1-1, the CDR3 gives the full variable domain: KAGVTQTPRYLIKTRGQQVTLSCSPISGHRSVSWYQQTPGQGLQFLFEYFSETQRNKGNFPGRFSGRQFSNSRSEMNVSTLELGDSALYLCASSSALNSIEAFFGQGTRLTVV.

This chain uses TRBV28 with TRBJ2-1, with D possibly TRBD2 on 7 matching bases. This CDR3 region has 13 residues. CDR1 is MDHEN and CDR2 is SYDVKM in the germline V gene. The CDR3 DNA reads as TGTGCTGGGGGGGGGGGCCCCGGCTATGAGCAGTTCTTC. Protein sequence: CAGGGGPGYEQFF.

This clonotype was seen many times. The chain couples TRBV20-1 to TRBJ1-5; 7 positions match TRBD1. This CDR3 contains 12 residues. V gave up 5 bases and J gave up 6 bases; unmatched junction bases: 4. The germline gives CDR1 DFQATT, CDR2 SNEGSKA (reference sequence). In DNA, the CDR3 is TGCAGTGCTTTAGACAGGGTTCAGCCCCAGCATTTT. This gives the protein CSALDRVQPQHF.

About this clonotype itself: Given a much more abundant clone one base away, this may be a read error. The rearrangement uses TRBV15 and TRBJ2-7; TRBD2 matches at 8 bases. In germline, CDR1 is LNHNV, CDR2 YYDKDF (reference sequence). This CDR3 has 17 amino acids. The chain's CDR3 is CATGRELRGASSYEQYF. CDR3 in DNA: TGTGCCACCGGCAGAGAGTTGCGGGGGGCCTCCTCCTACGAGCAGTACTTC.

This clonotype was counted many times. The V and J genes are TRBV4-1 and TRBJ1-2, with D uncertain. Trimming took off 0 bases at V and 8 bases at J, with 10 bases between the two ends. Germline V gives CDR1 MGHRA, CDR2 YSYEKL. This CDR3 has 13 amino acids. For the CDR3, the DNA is TGCGCCAGCAGCCAAGATAACCTGGGGGGCTACACCTTC. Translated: CASSQDNLGGYTF.

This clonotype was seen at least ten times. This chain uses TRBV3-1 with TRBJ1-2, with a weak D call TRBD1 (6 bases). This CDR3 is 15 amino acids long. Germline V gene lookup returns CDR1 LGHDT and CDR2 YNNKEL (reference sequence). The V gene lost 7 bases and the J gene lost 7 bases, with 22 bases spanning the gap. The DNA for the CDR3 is TGTGCCAGCACCATAACGGGGGGCCCAGGGTCTGGCTACACCTTC. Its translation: CASTITGGPGSGYTF.

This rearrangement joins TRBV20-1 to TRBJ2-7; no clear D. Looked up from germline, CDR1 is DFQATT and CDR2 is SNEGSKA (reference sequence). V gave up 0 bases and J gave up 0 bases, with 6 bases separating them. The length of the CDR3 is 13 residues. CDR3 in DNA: TGCAGTGCTAGAGATGGAAGCTCCTACGAGCAGTACTTC. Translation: CSARDGSSYEQYF.

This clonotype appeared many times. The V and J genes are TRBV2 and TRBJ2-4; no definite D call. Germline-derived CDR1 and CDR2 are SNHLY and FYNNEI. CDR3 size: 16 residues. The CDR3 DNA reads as TGTGTTAAAGCTACACCCCAAGAGGAAGCCAAAAACATTCAGTACTTC. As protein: CVKATPQEEAKNIQYF.

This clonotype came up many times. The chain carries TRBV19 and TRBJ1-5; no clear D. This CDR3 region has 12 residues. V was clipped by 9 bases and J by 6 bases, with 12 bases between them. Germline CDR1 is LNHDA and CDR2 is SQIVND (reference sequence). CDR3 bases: TGTGCCAGACCTCGGGGTTCTCAGCCCCAGCATTTT. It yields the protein CARPRGSQPQHF.

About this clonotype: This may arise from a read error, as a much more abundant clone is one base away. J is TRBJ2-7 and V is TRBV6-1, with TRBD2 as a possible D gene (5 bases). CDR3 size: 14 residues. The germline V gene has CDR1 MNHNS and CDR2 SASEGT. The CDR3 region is CASRPSGSSYGQYF. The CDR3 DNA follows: TGTGCCAGCAGACCGTCGGGGAGCTCCTACGGGCAGTACTTC.

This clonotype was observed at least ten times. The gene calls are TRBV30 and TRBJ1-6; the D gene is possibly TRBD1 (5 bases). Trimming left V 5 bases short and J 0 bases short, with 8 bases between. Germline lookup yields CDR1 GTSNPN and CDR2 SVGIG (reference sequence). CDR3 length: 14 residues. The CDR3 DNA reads TGTGCCTGGGAGGGGAACTCCTATAATTCACCCCTCCACTTT. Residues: CAWEGNSYNSPLHF.

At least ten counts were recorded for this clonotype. CDR3 protein: CASSSRGGPNYEQYF. CDR3 DNA: TGTGCCAGCAGCTCGCGCGGGGGGCCAAACTACGAGCAGTACTTC. The chain has TRBV11-2 and TRBJ2-7, with 8 positions matching TRBD2. V lost 4 bases and J lost 3; bases outside the gene matches: 8. This CDR3 has 15 amino acids. Germline V gene sequence: CDR1 SGHAT, CDR2 FQNNGV.

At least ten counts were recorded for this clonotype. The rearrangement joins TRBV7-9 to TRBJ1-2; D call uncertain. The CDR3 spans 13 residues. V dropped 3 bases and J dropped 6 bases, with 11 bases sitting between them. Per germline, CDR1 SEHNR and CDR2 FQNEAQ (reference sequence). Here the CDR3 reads CASSFATGNGYTF. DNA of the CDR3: TGTGCCAGCAGCTTCGCCACCGGGAATGGCTACACCTTC.

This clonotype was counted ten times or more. DNA for the CDR3: TGTGCCTCCTACCGGGACAGTATAATCTACGAGCAGTACTTC. This translates into CASYRDSIIYEQYF. The chain recombines TRBV6-1 with TRBJ2-7; 7 bases are a match to TRBD1. CDR1 is MNHNS, CDR2 SASEGT, per germline. The CDR3 length is 14 residues. The junction had 13 bases not matched to a gene; V was cut back by 11 bases and J by 3 bases.